The 5 T cell receptor beta chains presented below share a single source sample, sequenced in a study of early T cells in non-severe SARS-CoV-2 infection. Each CDR3 protein gets one entry after TCRdb re-called the 5' RACE reads with MiXCR. The sample consists of about 90,000 distinct CDR3 sequences, roughly 12% of them appearing once. The material was whole blood, obtained at baseline. The receptors come from an adult who was a healthcare worker with PCR-confirmed SARS-CoV-2 infection or an uninfected control (not recorded which).

This chain connects TRBV11-2 to TRBJ2-7, with TRBD1 as a possible D gene (6 bases). Trimming took 3 bases from V and 2 from J, leaving 17 bases between them. This CDR3 has 16 residues. Germline assignment: CDR1 SGHAT and CDR2 FQNNGV. The chain's CDR3 is CASSFHGQKGTYEQYF. The CDR3 bases are TGTGCCAGCAGCTTTCACGGACAGAAAGGGACCTACGAGCAGTACTTC.

The rearrangement joins TRBV6-4 to TRBJ2-6; D is unclear. The CDR3 is made up of 14 amino acids. In germline, CDR1 is MRHNA, CDR2 SNTAGT. V shed 6 bases and J shed 0 bases, with 6 bases lying between them. CDR3 residues: CASSSSSGANVLTF. CDR3 bases: TGTGCCAGCAGCAGTAGCTCTGGGGCCAACGTCCTGACTTTC.

This chain connects TRBV10-2 to TRBJ2-2; 7 nucleotides agree with TRBD1. Germline lookup yields CDR1 WSHSY and CDR2 SAAADI. J gave up 0 bases and V 6 bases, and 10 bases lay outside the gene matches. This CDR3 is 17 amino acids long. DNA for the CDR3: TGCGCCAGCAGAGCTAAGGGACAGCCCGCGAACACCGGGGAGCTGTTTTTT. It specifies CASRAKGQPANTGELFF.

The rearrangement uses TRBV19 and TRBJ2-4, with D unresolved. The CDR3 length is 15 residues. V lost 0 bases and J 0 bases, leaving 6 bases between the germline ends. Germline CDR1 is LNHDA and CDR2 is SQIVND (reference sequence). The CDR3 DNA reads TGTGCCAGTAGTATAGATCGGACAGCCAAAAACATTCAGTACTTC. Its protein product is CASSIDRTAKNIQYF.

In this sample, this clonotype turned up a few times. The rearrangement links TRBV7-3 to TRBJ1-1, with D possibly matching TRBD1 (5 bases). The germline V and J ends were trimmed by 1 base and 4 bases, with 13 bases remaining between them. The CDR3 sequence is 15 residues long. Germline values: CDR1 SGHTA, CDR2 FQGTGA. The CDR3 is CASSLIGAAGTEAFF. The CDR3 nucleotides read TGTGCCAGCAGCTTAATTGGGGCCGCGGGCACTGAAGCTTTCTTT.